This T cell receptor beta chain comes out of a study of immune evolution from preneoplasia to lung adenocarcinoma. The CDR3 sequence is 15 residues long. CDR1 SGHDT and CDR2 YYEEEE come from the germline V gene. V lost 3 bases, J lost 5 bases, and 17 bases lay in between. Between the mid-2010s and the late 2010s, patients underwent resection in Japan or China. Two lung cancer pathologists independently confirmed each histologic diagnosis. Data came from immunoSEQ multiplex PCR; TCRdb stores just in-frame clones and leaves some out. This table holds about 5,000 clones, around four fifths found once. The sample consisted of FFPE adjacent normal lung tissue. The chain links TRBV5-6 to TRBJ2-5; D possibly corresponds to TRBD2 (5 bases). This receptor was obtained from a donor older than 65 with lung adenocarcinoma. CDR3 sequence (DNA): TGTGCCAGCAGCTCCACTGCAGAGGGCGGGGAGACCCAGTACTTC. Translating it yields CASSSTAEGGETQYF. Complete variable domain (other parts from reference TRBV5-6 and TRBJ2-5): DAGVTQSPTHLIKTRGQQVTLRCSPKSGHDTVSWYQQALGQGPQFIFQYYEEEERQRGNFPDRFSGHQFPNYSSELNVNALLLGDSALYLCASSSTAEGGETQYFGPGTRLLVL.